This T cell receptor (beta chain) is from a study of T cells in Graves' hyperthyroidism and ophthalmopathy. General study points: Appearing also in blood were most of the thyroid clonotypes expanded above 0.001.

Unmatched junction bases numbered 5, after V lost 6 bases and J lost 7 bases. Germline V lookup: CDR1 SGHAT, CDR2 FQNNGV. This CDR3 region has 14 residues. A note on this clonotype: No antigen is known for it.

TCR beta CDR3 region amplification was performed from RNA transcripts. The study used the HTBI primer set for a first-round RT-PCR of the TCR CDR3. TCRdb fed the multiplex PCR reads into MiXCR, producing one record per CDR3 protein. The top ten clones hold under 15% of a sample with 700,000 or so distinct CDR3 sequences, approximately 15% of them seen once. The TCR sequence derives from a woman aged 45-65 years with Graves' ophthalmopathy. Sequenced: blood. This chain links TRBV11-2 with TRBJ2-1; 11 nucleotides agree with TRBD2. Here the CDR3 reads CASRGLAEWNEQFF. The CDR3 DNA reads TGTGCCAGCAGGGGACTAGCGGAGTGGAATGAGCAGTTCTTC.